This is a list of T cell receptor beta chains from one sample in a study of T cell repertoires in cytomegalovirus infection. TCRdb re-analysed the reads in MiXCR, keeping a single row per CDR3 protein. The sample carries nearly 700,000 distinct CDR3 sequences, roughly 33% recorded once. Their cognate antigens are unknown. The starting material was cultured PBMCs, obtained from culture after CMV antigen stimulation. The receptors stem from a human donor in good health (CMV status not recorded). Some clones in this sample may be carry-over from other donors' samples. The CDR3 runs from the conserved cysteine through the conserved F or W. The order of the fields is clone size, J gene, V gene, D gene, CDR3 protein, CDR3 DNA. A D gene is named only where the DNA matches it firmly. Size values are once, few and many counts, or a class for expanded clones, and some rows have none.

few | TRBJ1-5 | TRBV5-5 | TRBD1 | CASNRGLDQPQHF | TGTGCCAGCAACAGGGGGCTCGATCAGCCCCAGCATTTT
- | TRBJ2-7 | TRBV7-9 | - | CASSPELGYEQYF | TGTGCCAGCAGCCCTGAACTGGGGTACGAGCAGTACTTC
few | TRBJ2-1 | TRBV7-6 | TRBD1 | CASSLKGQGLNEQFF | TGTGCCAGCAGCTTAAAGGGACAGGGACTCAATGAGCAGTTCTTC
few | TRBJ1-1 | TRBV27 | TRBD1 | CASSLEGQGYMNTEAFF | TGTGCCAGCAGTCTGGAAGGACAGGGCTACATGAACACTGAAGCTTTCTTT
- | TRBJ2-7 | TRBV5-1 | TRBD2 | CASMVGGNNAAYEQYF | TGCGCCAGCATGGTCGGGGGGAATAACGCGGCCTACGAGCAGTACTTC
- | TRBJ1-1 | TRBV6-1 | - | CASSEVTGPEAFF | TGTGCCAGCAGTGAAGTTACAGGCCCTGAAGCTTTCTTT
many | TRBJ1-5 | TRBV28 | - | CASSKYSNQPQHF | TGTGCCAGCAGTAAGTATAGCAATCAGCCCCAGCATTTT
- | TRBJ2-7 | TRBV7-6 | - | CASSNEWGEQYF | TGTGCCAGCAGCAATGAATGGGGTGAGCAGTACTTC
once | TRBJ2-7 | TRBV7-2 | - | CASSPRAATVTSTYEQYF | TGTGCCAGCAGCCCCCGAGCCGCGACGGTGACCTCCACCTACGAGCAGTACTTC
few | TRBJ2-7 | TRBV12-3/TRBV12-4 | TRBD1 | CASSDRGQYYEQYF | TGTGCCAGCAGTGACAGGGGACAATACTACGAGCAGTACTTC
few | TRBJ1-5 | TRBV19 | - | CASSTKGTESNQPQHF | TGTGCCAGTAGCACGAAGGGGACGGAAAGCAATCAGCCCCAGCATTTT
- | TRBJ2-7 | TRBV7-6 | - | CASSPDAYGGSSF | TGTGCCAGCAGCCCAGACGCTTACGGTGGGTCCTCTTTC
many | TRBJ2-5 | TRBV7-2 | - | CASSFSRSQETQYF | TGTGCCAGCAGCTTTAGTAGGAGCCAAGAGACCCAGTACTTC
many | TRBJ2-1 | TRBV7-2 | - | CASSPMAGSYNEQFF | TGTGCCAGCAGCCCGATGGCGGGTTCCTACAATGAGCAGTTCTTC
few | TRBJ1-6 | TRBV11-2 | - | CASSLEGTDNSPLHF | TGTGCCAGCAGCTTAGAGGGCACTGATAATTCACCCCTCCACTTT
- | TRBJ1-1 | TRBV5-1 | - | CASSPEAMNTEAFF | TGCGCCAGCAGCCCTGAGGCCATGAACACTGAAGCTTTCTTT
- | TRBJ2-1 | TRBV7-4 | - | CASSLVTERLSFF | TGTGCCAGCAGCTTAGTGACGGAGAGGTTGTCGTTCTTC
- | TRBJ1-2 | TRBV10-3 | - | CAIRETGGYTF | TGTGCCATCAGAGAGACTGGTGGCTACACCTTC